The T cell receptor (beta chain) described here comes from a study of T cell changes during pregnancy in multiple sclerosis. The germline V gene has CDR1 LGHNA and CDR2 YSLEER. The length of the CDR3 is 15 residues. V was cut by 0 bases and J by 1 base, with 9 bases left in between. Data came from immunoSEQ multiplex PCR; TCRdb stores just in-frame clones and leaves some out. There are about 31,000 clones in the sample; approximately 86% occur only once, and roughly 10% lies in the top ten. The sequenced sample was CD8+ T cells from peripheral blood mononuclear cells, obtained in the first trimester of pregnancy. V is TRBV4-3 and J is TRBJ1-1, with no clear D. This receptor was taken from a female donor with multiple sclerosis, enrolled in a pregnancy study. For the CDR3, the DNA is TGCGCCAGCAGCCAAGATCAAGCGGGGAACACTGAAGCTTTCTTT. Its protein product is CASSQDQAGNTEAFF.